This TCR beta chain was obtained from a study of OX40 agonist ivuxolimab in advanced cancers. At the level of the study: Patients were 82.7% male with ages roughly 20 to 85, mean 60. Two patients with cutaneous melanoma and one with hepatocellular carcinoma, three in total, showed partial responses. Study-wide findings and caveats: Expanded clones belonging to CD8+ T cells outnumbered, on average, those of CD4+. Both blood CD4+ and CD8+ T cells showed clonal growth by week 6 at 0.1 to 3.0 mg/kg.

Profiling relied on immunoSEQ multiplex PCR, and the TCRdb table lists in-frame clones only, not all of them. The repertoire has 55,000 to 65,000 clones, approximately 84% of them found once; the top ten carry roughly 2%. The CDR3 is 14 amino acids. V dropped 0 bases and J dropped 6 bases, with 13 bases sitting between them. Germline CDR1 and CDR2: SGHNT and YYREEE (reference sequence). Concerning this clone: Its antigen is not identified.

The genes are TRBV5-4 and TRBJ2-7, with D possibly called TRBD1 or TRBD2 (7 bases each). The receptor comes from an adult with an advanced solid tumor such as melanoma, head and neck, liver or kidney cancer. The input for sequencing was CD4+ or CD8+ T cells sorted from blood, taken in a trial of the OX40 agonist ivuxolimab. This CDR3 reads CASSLGQGGVEQYF. CDR3 sequence (DNA): TGTGCCAGCAGCTTGGGGCAGGGGGGGGTCGAGCAGTACTTC.